The 18 T cell receptor beta chains below were found in one sample sequenced in a study of blood T cell repertoires in COVID-19. TCRdb's copy holds only in-frame clones and misses some; the assay was immunoSEQ multiplex PCR. The top ten hold around 0.84% of the sample, which has hundreds of thousands of clones, about 90% seen once. Specimen: peripheral blood. The receptors come from a man between 60 and 75 years old with COVID-19, enrolled during active disease.

This clone was seen a few times. The V call is TRBV30, the J call TRBJ2-7; 8 bases are a match to TRBD2. The CDR3 spans 14 residues. CDR1 is GTSNPN, CDR2 SVGIG, per germline (reference sequence). J lost 1 base, V lost 0 bases, and 2 bases had no gene match. The CDR3: CAWSVGLASYEQYF. As DNA, the CDR3 is TGTGCCTGGAGTGTAGGACTAGCTTCCTACGAGCAGTACTTC.

The genes are TRBV3-1 (or the pseudogene TRBV3-2) and TRBJ1-1, with D uncertain. Germline CDR1 is LGHDT and CDR2 is YNNKEL (reference sequence). The CDR3 has 13 amino acids. V lost 6 bases, J lost 3 bases, and 11 bases lay in between. CDR3 DNA sequence: TGTGCCAGCAGGCGGCTCCGGGACACTGAAGCTTTCTTT. Protein sequence: CASRRLRDTEAFF.

V and J are TRBV5-1 and TRBJ2-1; 8 bases match TRBD2. The CDR3 spans 16 residues. V trimming: 4 bases; J trimming: 1 base; junction bases outside the gene matches: 7. Germline loops: CDR1 SGHRS, CDR2 YFSETQ. The CDR3 is CASSPMGGGSYNEQFF. The CDR3 region has the DNA TGCGCCAGCAGCCCTATGGGCGGGGGGTCCTACAATGAGCAGTTCTTC.

The CDR3 sequence: CASSLRAGAFYEQYF. CDR3 DNA: TGTGCCAGCAGCTTAAGGGCAGGGGCATTCTACGAGCAGTACTTC. The chain carries TRBV7-3 and TRBJ2-7; weak D call: TRBD1 (6 bases). CDR1 is SGHTA and CDR2 is FQGTGA in the germline V gene. Trimming stripped 1 base from V and 3 bases from J, with 13 bases between. The CDR3 has 15 amino acids.

This chain connects TRBV4-2 to TRBJ2-3, with D possibly being TRBD1 (6 bases). Germline CDR1 LGHNA, CDR2 YNFKEQ. The CDR3 runs 12 residues. The V and J ends lost 4 bases and 11 bases respectively, with 13 bases between them. CDR3 in amino acids: CASSRIDRQQYF. CDR3 nucleotides: TGTGCCAGCAGCCGGATAGACAGGCAGCAGTATTTT.

V usage is TRBV12-3 or TRBV12-4 and J usage is TRBJ1-6, with TRBD1 identical over 9 bases. This CDR3 comprises 13 residues. Germline trimming cut 6 bases from V and 7 bases from J; bases unmatched to any gene: 1. The DNA for the CDR3 is TGTGCCAGCAGGACAGGGGGAAATTCACCCCTCCACTTT. This gives the protein CASRTGGNSPLHF.

The chain carries TRBV3-1 (or the pseudogene TRBV3-2) and TRBJ1-3, with D hard to call. V was pared by 1 base and J by 0 bases, with 10 bases between. This CDR3 contains 16 residues. Germline V CDR1 and CDR2: LGHDT, YNNKEL (reference sequence). CDR3 region: CASSQGPGSSGNTIYF. Written as DNA, the CDR3 is TGTGCCAGCAGCCAAGGTCCGGGGAGCTCTGGAAACACCATATATTTT.

This chain links TRBV14 with TRBJ2-3, with TRBD2 matching over 12 bases. Trimming removed 2 bases from V and 2 bases from J; junction bases left unmatched: 5. CDR3 size: 17 residues. Germline lookup yields CDR1 SGHDN and CDR2 FVKESK. For the CDR3, the DNA is TGTGCCAGCAGCCAATCGAGACTAGCGGGAGTCACAGATACGCAGTATTTT. Protein product: CASSQSRLAGVTDTQYF.

The V call is TRBV28, the J call TRBJ1-2, with TRBD1 matching over 7 bases. This CDR3 contains 16 residues. Losses at the gene ends were 7 bases for V and 0 bases for J; bases not matched to a gene: 11. Looked up from germline, CDR1 is MDHEN and CDR2 is SYDVKM. For the CDR3, the DNA is TGTGCCAGCACCGCGCCCCGACAGGGCCCTAACTATGGCTACACCTTC. It specifies CASTAPRQGPNYGYTF.

The chain joins TRBV10-3 to TRBJ2-4; TRBD1 agrees at 9 bases. This CDR3 has 14 amino acids. Trimming cost V 5 bases and J 4 bases; bases outside gene matches: 3. Germline V gene data show CDR1 as ENHRY and CDR2 as SYGVKD. The CDR3 spells CAISSGTGKNIQYF. CDR3 in DNA: TGTGCCATCAGTTCCGGGACAGGGAAAAACATTCAGTACTTC.

The chain combines TRBV7-9 with TRBJ2-4; 14 nucleotides line up with TRBD2. With V trimmed by 1 base and J by 11 bases, 10 bases remained unmatched. From germline, CDR1 is SEHNR and CDR2 FQNEAQ (reference sequence). This CDR3 spans 17 amino acids. CDR3 DNA: TGTGCCAGCAGCTTAGGGACTAGCGGGAGGACTTTGGAAGTTCAGTACTTC. It yields the protein CASSLGTSGRTLEVQYF.

The rearrangement links TRBV28 to TRBJ2-5; 9 bases are shared with TRBD1. The CDR3 consists of 16 residues. Losses at the gene ends were 4 bases for V and 2 bases for J; bases not matched to a gene: 8. Germline lookup yields CDR1 MDHEN and CDR2 SYDVKM. Here the CDR3 DNA reads TGTGCCAGCAGTTCCCCGACAGGGGGGGAACAAGAGACCCAGTACTTC. It encodes CASSSPTGGEQETQYF.

V gene TRBV3-1 (or the pseudogene TRBV3-2) combines with J gene TRBJ1-1; 7 nucleotides line up with TRBD1. CDR1 is LGHDT, CDR2 YNNKEL, per germline (reference sequence). The CDR3 loop spans 13 amino acids. V shed 4 bases, J shed 4 bases, and the junction held 3 bases outside the gene matches. CDR3 sequence (DNA): TGTGCCAGCAGCCGCAACAGGGGCACTGAAGCTTTCTTT. Residues: CASSRNRGTEAFF.

This clone was observed once. This chain joins TRBV6-5 and TRBJ2-1; 7 bases align to TRBD1. Germline CDR1 and CDR2: MNHEY and SVGAGI. CDR3 length: 14 residues. With V trimmed by 2 bases and J by 6 bases, 4 bases remained unmatched. CDR3 loop: CASSYDRVSNEQFF. Written as DNA, the CDR3 is TGTGCCAGCAGTTACGACAGGGTAAGCAATGAGCAGTTCTTC.

The chain uses TRBV5-1 and TRBJ2-2, with D possibly matching TRBD2 (5 bases). The CDR3 length is 16 residues. Germline CDR1 reads SGHRS; CDR2 reads YFSETQ. The V end lost 1 base, the J end lost 8 bases, and 18 bases lay between the germline ends. The chain's CDR3 is CASSLRTGFESGELFF. CDR3 DNA: TGCGCCAGCAGCTTGCGGACGGGGTTTGAATCGGGGGAGCTGTTTTTT.

V usage is TRBV2 and J usage is TRBJ1-6, with D possibly being TRBD1 (6 bases). The germline V and J ends were trimmed by 8 bases and 7 bases, with 12 bases remaining between them. Germline CDR1 SNHLY, CDR2 FYNNEI. The CDR3 contains 13 residues. The CDR3 DNA is TGTGCCAGCGGACGACAGGCCAATTCACCCCTCCACTTT. Amino acid sequence: CASGRQANSPLHF.

The chain employs TRBV7-3 and TRBJ2-1; D is ambiguous. The CDR3 runs to 13 residues. Germline lookup yields CDR1 SGHTA and CDR2 FQGTGA. The V end lost 0 bases, the J end lost 8 bases, and 8 bases lay between the germline ends. The DNA for the CDR3 is TGTGCCAGCAGCTTAACGGGTAGCTATGAGCAGTTCTTC. It codes for CASSLTGSYEQFF.

The V and J genes are TRBV24-1 and TRBJ2-2, with D unresolved. Trimming cost V 4 bases and J 4 bases, with 6 bases left between them. This CDR3 is built from 13 residues. Germline V lookup: CDR1 KGHDR, CDR2 SFDVKD. CDR3 nucleotides: TGTGCCACCAGTGACTTCAGCACCGGGGAGCTGTTTTTT. It encodes CATSDFSTGELFF.